The TCR beta chain under discussion was sequenced for a study of a mutant IDH1 vaccine in newly diagnosed glioma. This CDR3 is 12 amino acids long. The germline V gene encodes CDR1 SEHNR and CDR2 FQNEAQ (reference sequence). The V and J ends lost 0 bases and 12 bases respectively, with 12 bases between them. Comment on this clone: Its matching antigen is unknown.

The repertoire was sequenced with immunoSEQ multiplex PCR; TCRdb's copy has only in-frame clones and lacks some. The sample contains 55,000 to 70,000 clones, roughly 90% of which appear only once. Specified time point: week 11, during vaccination. A single vaccine dose contained 300 ug of mutant IDH1 20-mer peptide, and topical imiquimod was used with it. The gene calls are TRBV7-9 and TRBJ2-7; no reliable D call. This sequence was found in a man aged 40-49 years with glioma. The sequencing used PBMCs, collected from a glioma patient whose treatment included an IDH1 peptide vaccine. The CDR3 spells CASSLAFLDAYF. CDR3 DNA sequence: TGTGCCAGCAGCTTAGCGTTTCTAGACGCGTACTTC. Filled out from reference TRBV7-9 and TRBJ2-7, the complete variable domain reads DTGVSQNPRHKITKRGQNVTFRCDPISEHNRLYWYRQTLGQGPEFLTYFQNEAQLEKSRLLSDRFSAERPKGSFSTLEIQRTEQGDSAMYLCASSLAFLDAYFGPGTRLTVT.